The present T cell receptor (beta chain) was sequenced within a study of blood T cell repertoires in COVID-19 (dated by TCRdb to 2020 to 2022). Background on the whole study: Collaborator samples came from the United States, Italy and Spain and covered acute and convalescent phases of COVID-19. The repertoires were made available in a free public database intended to serve as a resource for research on the immune response to SARS-CoV-2. The prospective study material was composed of cDNA or gDNA derived from T cells, B-cell-depleted T cells, or PBMCs. The samples were drawn from the first 160 participants of the ongoing ImmuneRACE study and from more than 1,000 subjects provided by 6 global collaborators. Sample metadata almost always included a de-identified subject ID, COVID-19 status, age in years and sex. Subjects who had been exposed to COVID-19, were actively infected with it, or had recovered from it provided the deeply sampled blood TCRbeta repertoires that made up the dataset. Where available, HLA class I and class II types were taken from metadata supplied by the sample provider and were not determined by assay-based typing.

As for this clone: Its antigen is currently not known. No qualities accompany the bases; no much larger clone lies one base away.

TCRbeta CDR3 regions were amplified from genomic DNA by means of the immunoSEQ Assay, a bias-controlled multiplex PCR. On the study's bioinformatics: The number of nucleated cells in each sample was estimated from the amplification of reference gene primers within the assay. To quantify the absolute abundance of each unique TCRbeta CDR3 rearrangement, sequence reads were collapsed and filtered. Productive Simpson clonality was computed per sample as the square root of Simpson's diversity index over productive rearrangements. Held by TCRdb, this immuneACCESS table contains in-frame sequences only and omits some clones. Under half of the omission traces to an unresolved V gene where checked; the cause of the rest is unknown. V and J calls and clone size come straight from that table; D and trimming were deduced from the DNA. The sample table contains 55,000 to 90,000 clones; only one count was recorded for around nine tenths of them. The ten largest account for about 1.4% of the sample.

Findings and caveats that apply to the study as a whole: The quantity of clinical and demographic metadata differed by source and by participant and was supplied without curation.

The collaborating institutions used their own protocols to collect whole blood in K2EDTA tubes. For TCRbeta analysis, collaborators shipped samples as frozen whole blood, isolated PBMCs, or DNA extracted from either of those sample types. The junction shows trimming of 2 bases on V and 0 bases on J, plus 5 bases between the germline ends. CDR1 SEHNR and CDR2 FQNEAQ are derived from the germline V gene (reference sequence). The CDR3 runs 14 residues from the cysteine to the phenylalanine. Only the CDR3 DNA is retained, 42 bases long and in frame from the first base. The chain was built from TRBV7-9 and TRBJ1-5, with a tentative D gene TRBD1 over 5 matching bases. Sequenced: peripheral blood. This TCR was sampled from a human donor in a cohort sampled during active COVID-19. The DNA is TGTGCCAGCAGCTTACAGGGTAGCAATCAGCCCCAGCATTTT. Translated, this gives CASSLQGSNQPQHF.